This entry lists 9 T cell receptor gamma chains sequenced from one sample in a study of intestinal T cells in coeliac disease (TCRdb year 2020). For each case, genomic DNA was isolated from ten 5-um FFPE scrolls with the QIAamp DNA FFPE tissue kit. The method behind the library was multiplex PCR. The reads were generated on an Ion Torrent PGM. TRG repertoires were amplified from approximately 200 ng of biopsy DNA using the LymphoTrack kit, whose primers carry Illumina adapters. Clonotypes were called again by TCRdb from the public reads via CATT, and duplicate nucleotide sequences were then merged into one entry. The table for this sample lists around 1,600 gamma-chain clones; 56% of them were counted only once. Approximately 5% of the sample belongs to the ten largest clones. Sequenced material: a duodenal biopsy. The receptors were sampled from a human donor with celiac disease.

This clone was recorded a few times. The rearrangement joins TRGV4 to TRGJ1 or TRGJ2. The CDR3 loop spans 16 amino acids. CDR1 EGSTGY and CDR2 YDSYTSSV come from the germline V gene. V lost 0 bases to trimming and J lost 4 bases; unmatched junction nucleotides: 12. The CDR3 reads CATWDGRGRPYYKKLF. CDR3 bases: TGTGCCACCTGGGATGGGAGGGGGAGGCCGTATTATAAGAAACTCTTT.

This clone was seen only once. V and J are TRGV8 and TRGJ1 or TRGJ2. Germline V gives CDR1 VENAVY, CDR2 YDSYNSRV. The CDR3 is 12 amino acids. For the CDR3, the DNA is TGTGCACCTGGGAGCCATTATTATAAGAAACTCTTT. This sequence encodes CAPGSHYYKKLF.

This clone has just a few counts. This chain connects TRGV8 to TRGJ1 or TRGJ2. With 2 bases clipped from V and 2 bases from J, the junction kept 0 bases outside the gene matches. Looked up from germline, CDR1 is VENAVY and CDR2 is YDSYNSRV. The CDR3 is made up of 12 amino acids. CDR3 nucleotides: TGTGCCACCTGGGATAATTATTATAAGAAACTCTTT. This gives the protein CATWDNYYKKLF.

Note on this clone: It may be a read error: a sequence one base away is much more abundant. The chain combines TRGV10 with TRGJ1 or TRGJ2. Being an ORF, TRGV10 has a function that is uncertain. CDR3 size: 9 residues. J gave up 15 bases and V 11 bases, and 11 bases lay outside the gene matches. This CDR3 reads CAARDPGLF. DNA of the CDR3: TGTGCTGCGCGGGACCCCGGACTCTTT.

CDR3 amino acids: CALWRPSRNYYKKLF. CDR3 sequence (DNA): TGTGCCTTGTGGAGGCCCTCCAGGAATTATTATAAGAAACTCTTT. The V and J genes are TRGV9 and TRGJ1 or TRGJ2. The CDR3 is 15 amino acids. From germline, CDR1 is GITISATS and CDR2 ISYDGTV (reference sequence). Trimming removed 6 bases from V and 0 bases from J; junction bases left unmatched: 11.

With regard to this clone: A much larger clone is a single base away; this may be a read error. This same CDR3 is encoded by further DNA sequences in the sample. This chain joins TRGV9 and TRGJ1 or TRGJ2. V trimming: 2 bases; J trimming: 8 bases; junction bases outside the gene matches: 12. CDR3 length equals 14 residues. Germline V gene sequence: CDR1 GITISATS, CDR2 ISYDGTV (reference sequence). CDR3 bases: TGTGCCTTGTGGGAGGCGTACTGCCCTCATAAGAAACTCTTT. The encoded protein is CALWEAYCPHKKLF.

There are a few counts of this clone. The same CDR3 also results from other DNA sequences found in this sample. The rearrangement uses TRGV2 and TRGJP1. This CDR3 has 15 residues. Germline V gene lookup returns CDR1 EGSNGY and CDR2 YDSYNSKV. The ends lost 0 bases at V and 4 bases at J; junction bases unmatched: 5. The CDR3 protein is CATWDGRGTGWFKIF. The CDR3 DNA reads TGTGCCACCTGGGACGGGCGGGGCACTGGTTGGTTCAAGATATTT.

The chain employs TRGV9 and TRGJ1 or TRGJ2. CDR1 and CDR2 from the germline V gene are GITISATS and ISYDGTV (reference sequence). V was clipped by 10 bases and J by 7 bases; unmatched bases: 22. The CDR3 contains 15 residues. The CDR3 DNA reads as TGTGCCTTTGTGGGAGCCGCTTTCAAATTATATAAGAAACTCTTT. As protein: CAFVGAAFKLYKKLF.

The table lists this clone with a few counts. The chain carries TRGV4 and TRGJ1 or TRGJ2. The CDR3 has 13 amino acids. Looked up from germline, CDR1 is EGSTGY and CDR2 is YDSYTSSV. V lost 3 bases to trimming and J lost 3 bases; unmatched junction nucleotides: 5. The CDR3 DNA follows: TGTGCCACCTGGGATTGTGGTTATTATAAGAAACTCTTT. This translates into CATWDCGYYKKLF.